What follows are 28 T cell receptor beta chains derived from one specimen sequenced in a study of blood T cell repertoires in COVID-19. Generated by immunoSEQ multiplex PCR, the TCRdb table keeps only in-frame clones and is missing some. Of approximately 170,000 clones listed, approximately 93% are singletons. The sample was peripheral blood. These receptor sequences come from a woman in her fifties or sixties with COVID-19, enrolled during active disease.

V gene TRBV9 combines with J gene TRBJ1-6; D may be TRBD1 (5 bases). This CDR3 is 14 amino acids long. The germline V gene encodes CDR1 SGDLS and CDR2 YYNGEE. V lost 0 bases, J lost 6 bases, and 7 bases lay in between. The CDR3 sequence: CASSVGQINSPLHF. In DNA form, the CDR3 reads TGTGCCAGCAGCGTAGGACAGATTAATTCACCCCTCCACTTT.

The chain employs TRBV7-2 and TRBJ1-5; possible D gene TRBD1, 5 bases. The V end was cut by 2 bases, the J end by 1 base, with 18 bases between. Looked up from germline, CDR1 is SGHTA and CDR2 is FQGNSA. This CDR3 has 18 residues. The CDR3 protein is CASSLRPVGVESNQPQHF. Here the CDR3 DNA reads TGTGCCAGCAGCTTAAGACCTGTAGGGGTGGAGAGCAATCAGCCCCAGCATTTT.

The chain has TRBV3-1 (or the pseudogene TRBV3-2) and TRBJ1-1; D is uncertain. Germline lookup yields CDR1 LGHDT and CDR2 YNNKEL (reference sequence). Trimming shortened V by 0 bases and J by 0 bases, and 11 bases separated the two germline ends. CDR3 length: 16 amino acids. The CDR3: CASSQEGGVMNTEAFF. CDR3 in DNA: TGTGCCAGCAGCCAAGAGGGCGGGGTCATGAACACTGAAGCTTTCTTT.

The CDR3 spells CASRFPGLAGGSEQYF. The CDR3 DNA is TGTGCCAGCAGATTTCCGGGACTAGCGGGGGGGAGTGAGCAGTACTTC. The chain links TRBV11-2 to TRBJ2-7; 16 bases line up with TRBD2. V lost 6 bases, J lost 7 bases, and 9 bases stayed unmatched. There are 16 residues in the CDR3. Germline CDR1 reads SGHAT; CDR2 reads FQNNGV.

The V call is TRBV11-2, the J call TRBJ1-6, with no clear D. Germline assignment: CDR1 SGHAT and CDR2 FQNNGV. V was shortened by 0 bases and J by 1 base, with 4 bases between the two germline ends. This CDR3 has 15 amino acids. CDR3 region: CASSLELSYNSPLHF. The CDR3 DNA reads as TGTGCCAGCAGCTTAGAACTATCCTATAATTCACCCCTCCACTTT.

The chain is built from TRBV4-1 and TRBJ2-7; D possibly corresponds to TRBD2 (6 bases). This CDR3 has 18 residues. V shed 0 bases and J shed 3 bases, with 21 bases lying between them. Germline loops: CDR1 MGHRA, CDR2 YSYEKL. The CDR3 nucleotides are TGCGCCAGCAGCCAAGATTGGGGGGAACGTGGGTCCCGCTACGAGCAGTACTTC. It yields the protein CASSQDWGERGSRYEQYF.

This rearrangement joins TRBV2 to TRBJ2-1; 14 bases align to TRBD2. The V gene's germline CDR1 is SNHLY and CDR2 FYNNEI. J gave up 4 bases and V 3 bases, and 2 bases lay outside the gene matches. The CDR3 runs 16 residues. The DNA of the CDR3 is TGTGCCAGCAGTGATGGGACTAGCGGGGGTTACAATGAGCAGTTCTTC. Its translation is CASSDGTSGGYNEQFF.

V is TRBV5-4 and J is TRBJ2-2, with a weak D call TRBD1 (6 bases). Germline V gene lookup returns CDR1 SGHNT and CDR2 YYREEE (reference sequence). The V and J ends lost 4 bases and 3 bases respectively, with 16 bases between them. The CDR3 sequence is 16 residues long. CDR3 loop: CASSRQQGLDTGELFF. For the CDR3, the DNA is TGTGCCAGCAGCCGACAACAGGGATTGGACACCGGGGAGCTGTTTTTT. Based on the CDR3 plus reference TRBV5-4 and TRBJ2-2, the full variable domain is ETGVTQSPTHLIKTRGQQVTLRCSSQSGHNTVSWYQQALGQGPQFIFQYYREEENGRGNFPPRFSGLQFPNYSSELNVNALELDDSALYLCASSRQQGLDTGELFFGEGSRLTVL.

The V gene is TRBV5-1, the J gene TRBJ1-6; the match to TRBD1 covers 7 bases. The CDR3 has 16 residues. Trimming removed 3 bases from V and 5 bases from J; junction bases left unmatched: 8. Germline V gene sequence: CDR1 SGHRS, CDR2 YFSETQ. CDR3 amino acids: CASSWGQTLNNSPLHF. The CDR3 bases are TGCGCCAGCAGCTGGGGACAGACCCTAAATAATTCACCCCTCCACTTT.

The genes are TRBV10-3 and TRBJ1-5; D unresolved. The germline V gene encodes CDR1 ENHRY and CDR2 SYGVKD. V shed 5 bases and J shed 6 bases, with 11 bases lying between them. This CDR3 has 13 amino acids. CDR3 protein: CAISPPTGQPQHF. The CDR3 DNA reads TGTGCCATCAGTCCGCCCACGGGTCAGCCCCAGCATTTT.

This chain connects TRBV20-1 to TRBJ1-1; 7 bases agree with TRBD1. This CDR3 comprises 11 residues. CDR1 and CDR2 from the germline V gene are DFQATT and SNEGSKA (reference sequence). Trimming took 7 bases from V and 3 from J; bases not matched to a gene: 2. CDR3 residues: CSVGTDTEAFF. The DNA of the CDR3 is TGCAGTGTCGGGACAGACACTGAAGCTTTCTTT.

This clone was counted ten times or more. The V and J genes are TRBV7-6 and TRBJ2-1, with 8 positions matching TRBD1. V lost 7 bases and J lost 6; bases outside the gene matches: 11. The germline V gene encodes CDR1 SGHVS and CDR2 FNYEAQ. The CDR3 is 15 amino acids. Here the CDR3 DNA reads TGTGCCAGCACCGTAGGACAGGGAGTTATCAATGAGCAGTTCTTC. It yields the protein CASTVGQGVINEQFF.

The V and J genes are TRBV18 and TRBJ2-3, with 7 bases matching TRBD2. Germline loops: CDR1 KGHSH, CDR2 LQKENI. Trimming removed 4 bases from V and 7 bases from J; junction bases left unmatched: 17. The CDR3 is 17 amino acids. The CDR3 spells CASSLPGGSGWKNTQYF. DNA for the CDR3: TGTGCCAGCTCACTGCCCGGGGGTAGCGGGTGGAAGAATACGCAGTATTTT. The variable domain in full, with the rest retrieved from reference TRBV18 and TRBJ2-3, is NAGVMQNPRHLVRRRGQEARLRCSPMKGHSHVYWYRQLPEEGLKFMVYLQKENIIDESGMPKERFSAEFPKEGPSILRIQQVVRGDSAAYFCASSLPGGSGWKNTQYFGPGTRLTVL.

The gene calls are TRBV19 and TRBJ1-6; tentative D call: TRBD1 (5 bases). V lost 2 bases, J lost 9 bases, and 8 bases lay in between. CDR1 is LNHDA, CDR2 SQIVND, per germline (reference sequence). The length of the CDR3 is 13 residues. The CDR3 loop reads CASSIKGFSPLHF. DNA for the CDR3: TGTGCCAGTAGTATAAAGGGGTTTTCACCCCTCCACTTT.

The chain uses TRBV5-5 and TRBJ1-1; 9 nucleotides agree with TRBD1. The ends lost 3 bases at V and 4 bases at J; junction bases unmatched: 4. In germline, CDR1 is SGHKS, CDR2 YYEKEE (reference sequence). The CDR3 runs 14 residues. The CDR3 bases are TGTGCCAGCAGCTCCGGACAGGGGACCACTGAAGCTTTCTTT. Its protein is CASSSGQGTTEAFF.

V usage is TRBV5-4 and J usage is TRBJ2-2; TRBD2 matches at 7 bases. After removal of 1 base from V and 7 bases from J, the junction contained 4 bases not matched to a gene. This CDR3 spans 14 amino acids. CDR1 and CDR2 from the germline V gene are SGHNT and YYREEE (reference sequence). CDR3 nucleotide sequence: TGTGCCAGCAGCTTGAGAAGCGGGGTCGGGGAGCTGTTTTTT. Encoded protein: CASSLRSGVGELFF.

The chain is built from TRBV21-1 and TRBJ2-2; the table assigns TRBD1, which was not confirmed against the DNA. TRBV21-1 is an annotated pseudogene. This CDR3 contains 18 residues. CDR3 sequence: CASSKGDRGRFISGELFF. DNA of the CDR3: TGTGCCAGCAGCAAAGGGGACAGGGGGCGTTTTATCAGCGGGGAGCTGTTTTTT.

The V and J genes are TRBV27 and TRBJ1-1; 8 bases line up with TRBD1. The CDR3 sequence is 15 residues long. The germline V gene encodes CDR1 MNHEY and CDR2 SMNVEV (reference sequence). Losses at the gene ends were 0 bases for V and 4 bases for J; bases not matched to a gene: 4. In DNA, the CDR3 is TGTGCCAGCAGTTTATCGCCAGGGGGCCTCACTGAAGCTTTCTTT. This codes for CASSLSPGGLTEAFF.

The rearrangement joins TRBV15 to TRBJ1-5; 7 bases agree with TRBD1. Trimming removed 6 bases from V and 7 bases from J; junction bases left unmatched: 9. The germline V gene encodes CDR1 LNHNV and CDR2 YYDKDF (reference sequence). The CDR3 runs to 14 residues. The CDR3 sequence is CATRTGLVGQPQHF. The DNA of the CDR3 is TGTGCCACCAGGACAGGGCTGGTCGGACAGCCCCAGCATTTT.

The chain combines TRBV7-8 with TRBJ1-1; D unresolved. V gave up 5 bases and J gave up 11 bases, with 15 bases separating them. Germline CDR1 is SGHVS and CDR2 is FQNEAQ. The CDR3 sequence is 12 residues long. CDR3 DNA sequence: TGTGCCAGCAGCCCACCGGATCTGCGGGCTTTCTTT. This sequence encodes CASSPPDLRAFF.

This clone was counted only a few times. This chain links TRBV10-3 with TRBJ1-3; TRBD1 matches 10 bases. This CDR3 has 17 residues. Germline V CDR1 and CDR2: ENHRY, SYGVKD. V lost 7 bases, J lost 0 bases, and 9 bases stayed unmatched. The CDR3 sequence: CAITPGGQGSSGNTIYF. The CDR3 DNA is TGTGCCATCACACCTGGGGGACAGGGGAGCTCTGGAAACACCATATATTTT.

V gene TRBV4-1 combines with J gene TRBJ2-1; 8 bases match TRBD2. Per germline, CDR1 MGHRA and CDR2 YSYEKL. The CDR3 runs to 15 residues. V was clipped by 3 bases and J by 8 bases; unmatched bases: 9. This CDR3 is CASSHLGLVRYEQFF. The CDR3 nucleotides read TGCGCCAGCAGCCACCTGGGACTAGTTCGCTATGAGCAGTTCTTC.

The rearrangement joins TRBV5-6 to TRBJ1-2; no clear D gene. CDR3 length: 13 amino acids. In germline, CDR1 is SGHDT, CDR2 YYEEEE. V was shortened by 3 bases and J by 0 bases, with 6 bases between the two germline ends. The CDR3 protein is CASSSLANYGYTF. CDR3 nucleotides: TGTGCCAGCAGCTCCTTAGCTAACTATGGCTACACCTTC.

This clone has only one observation. The V call is TRBV20-1, the J call TRBJ2-1, with D possibly being TRBD2 (6 bases). Trimming shortened V by 3 bases and J by 9 bases, and 9 bases separated the two germline ends. CDR3 length: 11 residues. CDR1 and CDR2 (germline): DFQATT, SNEGSKA (reference sequence). The CDR3 loop is CSARGRGEQFF. In DNA form, the CDR3 reads TGCAGTGCTAGGGGGCGGGGTGAGCAGTTCTTC.

This clone has only one observation. The chain carries TRBV2 and TRBJ1-5; no clear D gene. Germline V gene sequence: CDR1 SNHLY, CDR2 FYNNEI. V shed 5 bases and J shed 4 bases, with 12 bases lying between them. This CDR3 comprises 14 residues. CDR3 loop: CASSPFARNQPQHF. The CDR3 nucleotides are TGTGCCAGCAGTCCTTTCGCGAGGAATCAGCCCCAGCATTTT.

The chain's CDR3 is CASSDRGPGGNSPLHF. The CDR3 DNA sequence: TGTGCCAGTAGCGACAGGGGTCCCGGCGGTAATTCACCCCTCCACTTT. V gene TRBV19 combines with J gene TRBJ1-6, with TRBD1 matching 8 bases. The CDR3 is 16 residues long. V was clipped by 6 bases and J by 6 bases; unmatched bases: 10. The V gene's germline CDR1 is LNHDA and CDR2 SQIVND (reference sequence).

The chain recombines TRBV4-1 with TRBJ2-1; tentative D call: TRBD1 (6 bases). This CDR3 has 13 amino acids. The ends were cut back, 2 bases at V and 9 bases at J, with 11 bases in the middle. Looked up from germline, CDR1 is MGHRA and CDR2 is YSYEKL. CDR3 in DNA: TGCGCCAGCAGCCAAACGCAGGGGTTTGAGCAGTTCTTC. Translated, it gives CASSQTQGFEQFF.

The chain couples TRBV10-3 to TRBJ2-2; TRBD2 aligns across 8 bases. With V trimmed by 0 bases and J by 5 bases, 5 bases remained unmatched. The CDR3 is 16 residues long. CDR1 ENHRY and CDR2 SYGVKD come from the germline V gene. This CDR3 is CAISESLGGGTGELFF. In nucleotides, the CDR3 is TGTGCCATCAGTGAGTCCCTTGGCGGGGGGACCGGGGAGCTGTTTTTT.